The TCR beta chain under discussion was sequenced for a study of response to subunit inactivated influenza vaccine. Study observations and caveats: Researchers suggested that each seasonal influenza vaccination recruits few new T cells.

The V gene's germline CDR1 is DFQATT and CDR2 SNEGSKA (reference sequence). This CDR3 contains 16 residues. Trimming shortened V by 1 base and J by 4 bases, and 17 bases separated the two germline ends. As concerns this clonotype: Its antigen is as yet unknown.

TCRdb ran MiXCR on the RT-PCR reads and lists one entry per CDR3 protein. The table shows 500,000 to 600,000 distinct CDR3 sequences, with roughly 15% occurring only once. This specimen was PBMCs from blood, taken about 11 days after vaccination. This sequence originates from a man between 50 and 59 years old who received an inactivated influenza vaccine. The chain uses TRBV20-1 and TRBJ2-1; tentatively, D is TRBD2 (5 bases). CDR3 residues: CSARAPPGMGYNEQFF. CDR3 DNA: TGCAGTGCTAGAGCTCCCCCGGGGATGGGGTACAATGAGCAGTTCTTC.